The rows below give T cell receptor beta chains drawn from one sample of a study of patients and donors after allogeneic stem cell transplantation. TCRdb recomputed calls from the RT-PCR reads with MiXCR, one row per CDR3 protein. The sample carries about 210,000 distinct CDR3 sequences, more than 35% recorded once. The sample taken for sequencing was blood, either unsorted or a sorted T cell fraction (not recorded which). The receptor source for this set is a human donor who was either an allogeneic HSCT recipient or a stem cell or donor lymphocyte infusion donor (not recorded which). It is not recorded whose cells these are; they may come from a transplant donor. Both conserved end residues are part of each CDR3. The D gene is left open where the match is weak. Rows may omit the clone size; those that give it use once, few, many or a size class.

>NA|TRBJ1-5|NA|TRBV12-5
TGTGCTAGTGGAATGAATCAGCCCCAGCATTTT
CASGMNQPQHF
>NA|TRBJ2-3|few|TRBV27
TGTGCCAGCAGTCCCCCCAGCTACGGTACGCAGTATTTT
CASSPPSYGTQYF
>NA|TRBJ2-2|few|TRBV10-3
TGTGCCACCTGGACACCTAACACCGGGGAGCTGTTTTTT
CATWTPNTGELFF
>TRBD1|TRBJ2-5|NA|TRBV10-3
TGTGCCATCACTCAGACAGGGGAGAGAGAGACCCAGTACTTC
CAITQTGERETQYF
>TRBD1|TRBJ1-1|NA|TRBV5-1
TGCGCCAGCAGCCCAGACAGGGCTTGGAACACTGAAGCTTTCTTT
CASSPDRAWNTEAFF
>TRBD1|TRBJ1-2|few|TRBV10-2
TGCGCCAGCAGCGGACAGGAGCTGGACCACACCTTC
CASSGQELDHTF
>NA|TRBJ1-6|few|TRBV20-1
TGCAGTGCTAGCCGGGGGACTGTAGGTTCACCCCTCCACTTT
CSASRGTVGSPLHF
>NA|TRBJ2-1|once|TRBV5-1
TGCGCCAGCAGCATGGGAGCCTACAATGAGCAGTTCTTC
CASSMGAYNEQFF
>NA|TRBJ1-1|NA|TRBV4-3
TGCGCCAGCAGCCACGAACGGGACCTGAACACTGAAGCTTTCTTT
CASSHERDLNTEAFF
>NA|TRBJ1-4|NA|TRBV12-3/TRBV12-4
TGTGCCAGCAGTTTATTCGGAGAAAAACTGTTTTTT
CASSLFGEKLFF
>NA|TRBJ2-2|NA|TRBV4-1
TGCGCCAGCAGCCGATACTTGGACGGCACCGGGGAGCTGTTTTTT
CASSRYLDGTGELFF
>NA|TRBJ1-1|NA|TRBV7-3
TGTGCCAGCAGCACACCTTCCCTTGGCAGGTGTTGGACTGAAGCTTTCTTT
CASSTPSLGRCWTEAFF
>NA|TRBJ2-1|NA|TRBV6-1
TGTGCCGGCTCAATTGGGGCCTACAATGAGCAGTTCTTC
CAGSIGAYNEQFF
>NA|TRBJ1-4|many|TRBV5-1
TGCGCCAGCAGTGAGGGGGAGACTAATGAAAAACTGTTTTTT
CASSEGETNEKLFF
>TRBD1|TRBJ1-2|NA|TRBV30
TGTGCCTGGAGTTGGGACAGGGAGGATGGCTACACCTTC
CAWSWDREDGYTF
>TRBD1|TRBJ2-7|NA|TRBV12-3/TRBV12-4
TGTGCCAGCAGCTCGGACAGGGGCTCTCTGGAGCAGTACTTC
CASSSDRGSLEQYF
>TRBD1|TRBJ1-1|few|TRBV27
TGTGCCAGCAGTTTAAGGGACAGGGTGACTGAAGCTTTCTTT
CASSLRDRVTEAFF
>TRBD2|TRBJ2-1|few|TRBV29-1
TGCAGCAGTTGGGGCCCCCGGGGGGACAATGAGCAGTTCTTC
CSSWGPRGDNEQFF
>NA|TRBJ1-1|NA|TRBV30
TGTGCCTGGAGTAGCGGGGCGGGTGCTTTCTTT
CAWSSGAGAFF
>TRBD2|TRBJ2-5|NA|TRBV24-1
TGTGCCACCAGTAGGGAGGGTAGCGGCGTTCAAGAGACCCAGTACTTC
CATSREGSGVQETQYF
>NA|TRBJ2-3|NA|TRBV7-2
TGTGCCAGCGGCTTAGCGAGGGAGACAGATACGCAGTATTTT
CASGLARETDTQYF
>TRBD1|TRBJ2-7|NA|TRBV29-1
TGCAGCGCCGCCAGGGGGATTTACGAGCAGTACTTC
CSAARGIYEQYF
>TRBD1|TRBJ2-1|NA|TRBV7-9
TGTGCCAGCAGCTCCCGGACAGGGGGGAGCTCCTACAATGAGCAGTTCTTC
CASSSRTGGSSYNEQFF
>TRBD1|TRBJ1-4|few|TRBV29-1
TGCAGCGTTGGTGAGGGGGCCGGGGAAAAACTGTTTTTT
CSVGEGAGEKLFF
>NA|TRBJ1-4|few|TRBV7-2
TGTGCCAGCAGCTTGCAGGGGAGAAATGAAAAACTGTTTTTT
CASSLQGRNEKLFF
>TRBD1|TRBJ2-5|NA|TRBV24-1
TGTGCCACCAGTGATACGCGACAGGGCGGGGAGACCCAGTACTTC
CATSDTRQGGETQYF
>TRBD1|TRBJ1-2|few|TRBV4-1
TGCGCCAGCAGCCAAGGGACAGGGGACTATGGCTACACCTTC
CASSQGTGDYGYTF
>TRBD2|TRBJ2-5|NA|TRBV6-6
TGTGCCAGCAGCTTCGGACTAGCGGGGCACCGCCAAGAGACCCAGTACTTC
CASSFGLAGHRQETQYF
>NA|TRBJ1-1|NA|TRBV4-1
TGCGCCAGCAGCCAGAGGGGAATGAACACTGAAGCTTTCTTT
CASSQRGMNTEAFF
>NA|TRBJ1-6|NA|TRBV10-3
TGTGCCACCCACACCGACTCCTATAATTCACCCCTCCACTTT
CATHTDSYNSPLHF
>NA|TRBJ1-1|NA|TRBV3-1
TGTGCCAGCAGCCAATCTGTAATGACTACGAGGGCTTTCTTT
CASSQSVMTTRAFF
>NA|TRBJ2-5|few|TRBV10-3
TGTGCCATCAGTGAGCCAGGGGAAATACAAGAGACCCAGTACTTC
CAISEPGEIQETQYF
>TRBD2|TRBJ2-1|NA|TRBV4-2
TGTGCCAGCAGCCAAAAACTAGCGGAGCAGTTCTTC
CASSQKLAEQFF
>NA|TRBJ1-2|NA|TRBV25-1
TGTGCCAGCAGACCGGGACCTAAACGGGGCTACACCTTC
CASRPGPKRGYTF
>NA|TRBJ1-2|few|TRBV20-1
TGCAGTGGGGGGACCGGAGAGGTTTACTATGGCTACACCTTC
CSGGTGEVYYGYTF
>NA|TRBJ1-5|NA|TRBV24-1
TGTGCCACCAGTGATTCAAGTGGAGGCAATCAGCCCCAGCATTTT
CATSDSSGGNQPQHF
>NA|TRBJ1-1|few|TRBV20-1
TGCAGTGCCGCAAGCAGGATTGGTGACACTGAAGCTTTCTTT
CSAASRIGDTEAFF
>NA|TRBJ1-2|NA|TRBV4-3
TGCGCCAGCAGCCAAGAGGAGCCAGTGGGCCGCTATGGCTACACCTTC
CASSQEEPVGRYGYTF
>NA|TRBJ1-1|NA|TRBV20-1
TGCAGTGCTAGAGGCAGGACAGCCAGAAACACTGAAGCTTTCTTT
CSARGRTARNTEAFF
>TRBD1|TRBJ1-6|many|TRBV3-1
TGTGCCAGCAGCCAAGGACTATCCGGGACAGGGGCTTCACCCCTCCACTTT
CASSQGLSGTGASPLHF
>NA|TRBJ1-2|few|TRBV5-1
TGCGCCAGCAGCTTGGGATCCAACAGCGCTTATGGCTACACCTTC
CASSLGSNSAYGYTF
>NA|TRBJ1-6|few|TRBV20-1
TGCAGTGCTACCCAGGGTTATTCACCCCTCCACTTT
CSATQGYSPLHF
>NA|TRBJ1-2|few|TRBV4-3
TGCGCCAGCAGCCAAACGGTAGGGGATGGCTACACCTTC
CASSQTVGDGYTF
>NA|TRBJ2-5|few|TRBV5-1
TGCGCCACACGGACAGCCGGAGAGACCCAGTACTTC
CATRTAGETQYF
>TRBD1|TRBJ2-2|NA|TRBV9
TGTGCCAGCAGCCCGGGACAGGGGTGGGCCGGGGAGCTGTTTTTT
CASSPGQGWAGELFF
>NA|TRBJ1-2|NA|TRBV28
TGTGCCAGCAGCATCGATTGGGGTGAAGGGGGCTACACCTTC
CASSIDWGEGGYTF
>TRBD1|TRBJ2-2|few|TRBV5-1
TGCGCCAGCAGCTCTGGACAGGGGGCTAACACCGGGGAGCTGTTTTTT
CASSSGQGANTGELFF
>NA|TRBJ2-7|few|TRBV28
TGTGCCAGCAGTACCGGACATTCCCACGAGCAGTACTTC
CASSTGHSHEQYF
>NA|TRBJ1-5|NA|TRBV10-3
TGTGCCATCAGTGAGTCTGGGGTGGCCCAGCATTTT
CAISESGVAQHF
>NA|TRBJ1-4|few|TRBV7-9
TGTGCCAGCAGCCACTCCACGGCAACTAATGAAAAACTGTTTTTT
CASSHSTATNEKLFF
>NA|TRBJ2-2|NA|TRBV10-3
TGTGCCATCAGTGACTCCGGCGACACCGGGGAGCTGTTTTTT
CAISDSGDTGELFF